This section outlines one T cell receptor beta chain sequence together with its context. A much bigger clone sits one base away, suggesting this may be a read error. Documented time point: persistent/refractory GD, antithyroid drugs over 5 years with positive TRAb. Scientists built the TCR library using RNA that was extracted from PBMCs. The data originate from a study of regulatory T cells in long-lasting Graves disease. For TCR beta, libraries came from iRepertoire HTBI primers and Arm-PCR of CDR3 regions. MiXCR was run by TCRdb on the multiplex PCR reads, yielding one entry per CDR3 protein. The sample records about 460,000 distinct CDR3 sequences, 22% being singletons. The sample in question was peripheral blood mononuclear cells (PBMCs), obtained when the disease was refractory, from a patient treated with antithyroid drugs. The sequence was obtained from a female donor with Graves disease.

CDR3 DNA: TGTGCCAGCAGTCGACGTTTCAGGGGAAGGGGCTACGAGCAGTACTTC. As protein: CASSRRFRGRGYEQYF. The chain carries TRBV6-1 and TRBJ2-7; TRBD1 is a possible D gene (6 bases). V lost 5 bases and J 3 bases, leaving 20 bases between the germline ends. Germline CDR1 is MNHNS and CDR2 is SASEGT. The CDR3 is 16 amino acids.